What follows are 17 T cell receptor beta chains derived from one specimen sequenced in a study of cytomegalovirus exposure and HLA in healthy donors. PCR was performed using 60 Vbeta and 13 Jbeta primers. Some clones are missing from TCRdb's copy, which holds only in-frame ones; the method was immunoSEQ multiplex PCR. The data contain around 220,000 clones, over 65% of them singletons. Specimen: PBMCs. The receptors shown here come from a man aged 40-50 years in good health and CMV-seronegative.

This chain connects TRBV7-3 to TRBJ2-1, with D unresolved. Per germline, CDR1 SGHTA and CDR2 FQGTGA. Deletions cut 0 bases from V and 8 bases from J, with 14 bases between. The CDR3 is made up of 15 amino acids. Written as DNA, the CDR3 is TGTGCCAGCAGCTTAACGCGAGAAGCGTTGGATGAGCAGTTCTTC. Translated: CASSLTREALDEQFF.

The chain links TRBV4-1 to TRBJ2-6; 7 bases are shared with TRBD1. The CDR3 is 17 amino acids. The V segment lost 5 bases and the J segment 5 bases; nucleotides outside the gene matches: 12. Germline V gene data show CDR1 as MGHRA and CDR2 as YSYEKL. The CDR3 bases are TGCGCCAGCAGCGACATAGACAGGGAAACTAGGGCCAACGTCCTGACTTTC. Protein sequence: CASSDIDRETRANVLTF.

The chain carries TRBV28 and TRBJ2-7, with D perhaps TRBD1 (5 bases). The ends were cut back, 1 base at V and 3 bases at J, with 10 bases in the middle. The CDR3 has 14 amino acids. Germline V gene data show CDR1 as MDHEN and CDR2 as SYDVKM. The CDR3 DNA reads TGTGCCAGCAGTTTATTCCAGGGTTTCTACGAGCAGTACTTC. Amino acid sequence: CASSLFQGFYEQYF. Full variable domain (remainder filled in from reference TRBV28 and TRBJ2-7): DVKVTQSSRYLVKRTGEKVFLECVQDMDHENMFWYRQDPGLGLRLIYFSYDVKMKEKGDIPEGYSVSREKKERFSLILESASTNQTSMYLCASSLFQGFYEQYFGPGTRLTVT.

The chain links TRBV13 to TRBJ2-2; 10 bases agree with TRBD1. From germline, CDR1 is PRHDT and CDR2 FYEKMQ (reference sequence). CDR3 length: 14 amino acids. V was clipped by 5 bases and J by 4 bases; unmatched bases: 1. CDR3 amino acids: CASSDRGPTGELFF. In nucleotides, the CDR3 is TGTGCCAGCAGCGACAGGGGGCCCACCGGGGAGCTGTTTTTT. The variable domain in full, completed from reference TRBV13 and TRBJ2-2, reads AAGVIQSPRHLIKEKRETATLKCYPIPRHDTVYWYQQGPGQDPQFLISFYEKMQSDKGSIPDRFSAQQFSDYHSELNMSSLELGDSALYFCASSDRGPTGELFFGEGSRLTVL.

The genes are TRBV2 and TRBJ2-2; D ambiguous. The CDR3 runs 12 residues. Germline V gene sequence: CDR1 SNHLY, CDR2 FYNNEI. Between the trimmed V and J ends, which lost 3 bases and 6 bases, there was a span of 5 bases. The CDR3 protein is CASSDLAGELFF. CDR3 nucleotide sequence: TGTGCCAGCAGTGACCTAGCCGGGGAGCTGTTTTTT.

Comments on this clone: This sample also contains other DNA sequences that code for the same CDR3. J is TRBJ2-7 and V is TRBV7-9; the match to TRBD1 covers 7 bases. The CDR3 runs 12 residues. With V trimmed by 4 bases and J by 5 bases, 2 bases remained unmatched. Looked up from germline, CDR1 is SEHNR and CDR2 is FQNEAQ (reference sequence). The CDR3 DNA reads as TGTGCCAGCAGCTCCACAGGGGACGAGCAGTACTTC. Its translation: CASSSTGDEQYF.

As concerns this clone: A read error may produce the germline difference seen at one junction end. This chain links TRBV5-1 with TRBJ1-4; 8 bases map to TRBD1. The CDR3 contains 16 residues. Germline CDR1 is SGHRS and CDR2 is YFSETQ. The CDR3 region has the DNA TGCACCAGCAGCTTGTGGACAGGGTCTACTAATGAAAAACTGTTTTTT. This encodes CTSSLWTGSTNEKLFF.

This clone was seen once. The V and J genes are TRBV18 and TRBJ2-7; D remains unclear. Germline CDR1 and CDR2: KGHSH and LQKENI. V lost 0 bases to trimming and J lost 4 bases, with 7 bases between them. This CDR3 comprises 13 residues. The CDR3 sequence: CASSPPTAYEQYF. The CDR3 bases are TGTGCCAGCTCACCACCAACTGCGTACGAGCAGTACTTC.

The rearrangement links TRBV4-3 to TRBJ1-2; 8 bases fit TRBD1. The CDR3 loop spans 15 amino acids. Germline CDR1 LGHNA, CDR2 YSLEER. J gave up 4 bases and V 4 bases, and 8 bases lay outside the gene matches. CDR3 sequence: CASSPGTGVVYGYTF. The CDR3, as DNA: TGCGCCAGCAGCCCCGGGACAGGCGTAGTCTATGGCTACACCTTC.

The chain couples TRBV2 to TRBJ2-4; D is possibly TRBD1 (7 bases). V was trimmed by 6 bases and J by 6 bases, leaving 21 bases between them. This CDR3 has 16 amino acids. In germline, CDR1 is SNHLY, CDR2 FYNNEI. For the CDR3, the DNA is TGTGCCAGCAGGCCTTACCAGGGGGGAGTGGGAAACATTCAGTACTTC. It translates to CASRPYQGGVGNIQYF.

The J gene is TRBJ1-6, the V gene TRBV28, with D perhaps TRBD1 (6 bases). CDR1 and CDR2 (germline): MDHEN, SYDVKM. The CDR3 covers 14 residues. Deletions cut 3 bases from V and 7 bases from J, with 10 bases between. DNA for the CDR3: TGTGCCAGCAGTTTCACAGGGAGCAATTCACCCCTCCACTTT. Protein product: CASSFTGSNSPLHF.

The chain combines TRBV5-1 with TRBJ2-1; D is perhaps TRBD2 (7 bases). The CDR3 totals 15 residues. Germline assignment: CDR1 SGHRS and CDR2 YFSETQ. Trimming cost V 2 bases and J 6 bases, with 15 bases left between them. The CDR3 region is CASSFWGGDINEQFF. The CDR3 DNA reads TGCGCCAGCAGCTTCTGGGGGGGGGACATCAATGAGCAGTTCTTC.

V usage is TRBV4-2 and J usage is TRBJ2-1; D might be TRBD1 (7 bases). The ends were cut back, 4 bases at V and 8 bases at J, with 21 bases in the middle. This CDR3 spans 16 amino acids. Germline CDR1 and CDR2: LGHNA and YNFKEQ. CDR3 DNA: TGTGCCAGCAGCCCAACAACGGAGACAGGGACTGATGAGCAGTTCTTC. Translation: CASSPTTETGTDEQFF.

This rearrangement joins TRBV2 to TRBJ1-5; D ambiguous. Germline lookup yields CDR1 SNHLY and CDR2 FYNNEI. The CDR3 totals 12 residues. V lost 6 bases to trimming and J lost 4 bases, with 7 bases between them. CDR3: CASRGDNQPQHF. The DNA for the CDR3 is TGTGCCAGCAGGGGAGATAATCAGCCCCAGCATTTT.

The chain couples TRBV7-8 to TRBJ1-5, with 7 bases fitting TRBD1. Germline CDR1 SGHVS, CDR2 FQNEAQ. The CDR3 covers 15 residues. The V segment lost 3 bases and the J segment 3 bases; nucleotides outside the gene matches: 5. The CDR3 here is CASSFPGGNNQPQHF. The DNA for the CDR3 is TGTGCCAGCAGCTTTCCAGGGGGGAACAATCAGCCCCAGCATTTT.

Only one count was recorded for this clone. The chain links TRBV7-2 to TRBJ2-3; no clear D gene. Germline CDR1 SGHTA, CDR2 FQGNSA. This CDR3 comprises 14 residues. Between the trimmed V and J ends, which lost 5 bases and 2 bases, there was a span of 11 bases. CDR3 residues: CASSVLGPTDTQYF. The CDR3 nucleotides read TGTGCCAGCAGCGTACTCGGTCCCACAGATACGCAGTATTTT. Full variable domain (missing parts from reference TRBV7-2 and TRBJ2-3): GAGVSQSPSNKVTEKGKDVELRCDPISGHTALYWYRQSLGQGLEFLIYFQGNSAPDKSGLPSDRFSAERTGGSVSTLTIQRTQQEDSAVYLCASSVLGPTDTQYFGPGTRLTVL.

CDR3 region: CASSYRVNSYGYTF. The CDR3 coding sequence is TGTGCCAGCAGCTACAGGGTTAACAGCTATGGCTACACCTTC. The chain combines TRBV7-2 with TRBJ1-2; D may be TRBD1 (6 bases). Trimming took off 4 bases at V and 4 bases at J, with 13 bases between the two ends. In germline, CDR1 is SGHTA, CDR2 FQGNSA. This CDR3 region has 14 residues.